The next 8 T cell receptor beta chains were all read from a single sample in a study of CD8 T cells in Susac syndrome. The RNA input was 0.5 to 1 ug, and it was reverse transcribed with random hexamers. TCRdb called the immunoSEQ multiplex PCR reads again in MiXCR, with one record for every CDR3 protein. The sample lists about 200,000 distinct CDR3 sequences, over 85% occurring once. The sample was CD4+ T cells from PBMCs. Receptors originate from a human donor in good health.

This chain joins TRBV23-1 and TRBJ2-7, with TRBD1 identical over 7 bases. TRBV23-1 falls under the ORF class, with uncertain function. Trimming removed 7 bases from V and 4 bases from J; junction bases left unmatched: 13. This CDR3 region has 15 residues. CDR3 region: CASTPSEGGLYEQYF. CDR3 coding DNA: TGCGCCAGCACCCCCTCGGAAGGGGGCCTGTACGAGCAGTACTTC.

This chain uses TRBV29-1 with TRBJ2-3; the match to TRBD1 covers 8 bases. The CDR3 sequence is 15 residues long. Germline assignment: CDR1 SQVTM and CDR2 ANQGSEA. V lost 0 bases to trimming and J lost 3 bases; unmatched junction nucleotides: 5. The CDR3 region has the DNA TGCAGCGTTGAAGATCAAAGGACAGGGACAGATACGCAGTATTTT. Protein product: CSVEDQRTGTDTQYF.

The chain carries TRBV4-1 and TRBJ1-2; 8 bases match TRBD1. The CDR3 is 15 residues long. The trim removed 4 bases at V and 3 bases at J, leaving 7 bases unmatched. In germline, CDR1 is MGHRA, CDR2 YSYEKL. The CDR3 region is CASSPGQGVDYGYTF. CDR3 DNA sequence: TGCGCCAGCAGCCCCGGACAGGGCGTGGACTATGGCTACACCTTC.

The chain links TRBV12-3 or TRBV12-4 to TRBJ1-5; D may be TRBD1 (6 bases). The CDR3 covers 15 residues. The V end lost 0 bases, the J end lost 6 bases, and 12 bases lay between the germline ends. The CDR3 protein is CASSLARGIRQPQHF. The CDR3 DNA is TGTGCCAGCAGTTTAGCCAGGGGAATTCGTCAGCCCCAGCATTTT.

V usage is TRBV12-3 or TRBV12-4 and J usage is TRBJ2-1, with 8 bases aligning to TRBD1. The CDR3 has 16 residues. The V and J ends lost 4 bases and 3 bases, in that order; junction bases with no gene match: 8. CDR3 amino acids: CASSSFDRGGYNEQFF. In DNA, the CDR3 is TGTGCCAGCAGTTCCTTCGACAGGGGCGGCTACAATGAGCAGTTCTTC.

The V and J genes are TRBV20-1 and TRBJ2-1; perhaps TRBD2 as D (5 bases). CDR1 is DFQATT and CDR2 is SNEGSKA in the germline V gene (reference sequence). The V and J ends lost 3 bases and 0 bases respectively, with 9 bases between them. This CDR3 contains 14 residues. The CDR3 protein is CSARDWSSYNEQFF. DNA of the CDR3: TGCAGTGCTAGGGACTGGAGCTCCTACAATGAGCAGTTCTTC.

V is TRBV2 and J is TRBJ2-1, with D tentatively TRBD1 (5 bases). Trimming left V 1 base short and J 6 bases short, with 7 bases between. Germline CDR1 and CDR2: SNHLY and FYNNEI. The CDR3 spans 13 residues. The CDR3 region has the DNA TGTGCCAGCAGTGAAGGACAGCTCAATGAGCAGTTCTTC. Residues: CASSEGQLNEQFF.

The chain couples TRBV5-1 to TRBJ1-1, with 8 bases matching TRBD1. Germline lookup yields CDR1 SGHRS and CDR2 YFSETQ. The CDR3 covers 17 residues. V trimming: 2 bases; J trimming: 4 bases; junction bases outside the gene matches: 13. The CDR3 coding sequence is TGCGCCAGCAGCTTACTTGCAGGGGGCTTTTTGGGCACTGAAGCTTTCTTT. The encoded protein is CASSLLAGGFLGTEAFF.